The rows below give T cell receptor beta chains drawn from one sample of a study of T cell clones after liver transplantation. The assay was immunoSEQ multiplex PCR, and TCRdb's table has in-frame clones only and misses some. The sample carries about 51,000 clones, roughly 70% recorded once. The material sequenced was CD4+ T cells from blood, taken approximately 54 months after liver transplant. These receptor sequences come from a human patient who received a liver transplant. Some T cells here may be from the graft donor. Each CDR3 is given with its conserved first and last residue. A D gene is named only where the DNA matches it firmly. Not all rows give a size; the values are once, few, many and, for expanded clones, a class.

d_call,v_call,clone_size,j_call,cdr3_nt,cdr3_aa
-,TRBV7-2,-,TRBJ2-7,TGTGCCAGCAGCTTAGCGCCTCTAGCAGGCTACGAGCAGTACTTC,CASSLAPLAGYEQYF
TRBD1,TRBV15,-,TRBJ2-3,TGTGCCACCAGCAGAGATTTAGGGACAGGGGTGTGGGGTACGCAGTATTTT,CATSRDLGTGVWGTQYF
TRBD1,TRBV19,-,TRBJ1-5,TGTGCCAGTAGCCCGGACAGGGATCAGCCCCAGCATTTT,CASSPDRDQPQHF
TRBD1,TRBV7-9,many,TRBJ1-6,TGTGCCAGCAGCCTCGGGACAGGGGAATCACCCCTCCACTTT,CASSLGTGESPLHF
-,TRBV30,-,TRBJ1-4,TGTGCCTGGGCGAGGCCTAATGAAAAACTGTTTTTT,CAWARPNEKLFF
-,TRBV5-6,-,TRBJ1-6,TGTGCCAGCAGCTTCGGACCAGGCCGTAATTCACCCCTCCACTTT,CASSFGPGRNSPLHF
-,TRBV30,few,TRBJ2-3,TGTGCCTGGAGTGCCCGGACAGTGAACACAGATACGCAGTATTTT,CAWSARTVNTDTQYF
-,TRBV7-2,-,TRBJ2-6,TGTGCCAGCAGCTTAGTTGCGGTCTCTGGGGCCAACGTCCTGACTTTC,CASSLVAVSGANVLTF
-,TRBV11-3,-,TRBJ2-3,TGTGCCAGCAGCTTAGTGGGGGGGCCGACAGATACGCAGTATTTT,CASSLVGGPTDTQYF
TRBD1,TRBV19,-,TRBJ1-6,TGTGCCAGTAGGAAGACAGGGGATAATTCACCCCTCCACTTT,CASRKTGDNSPLHF
-,TRBV7-9,once,TRBJ1-4,TGTGCCAGCACCCCGGAAGGGGAGTCGTCCGCCGAAAAACTGTTTTTT,CASTPEGESSAEKLFF
-,TRBV4-1,-,TRBJ2-7,TGCGCCAGCAACCCCCCAGATTCCGACGAGCAGTACTTC,CASNPPDSDEQYF
TRBD1,TRBV28,-,TRBJ2-5,TGTGCCGGCAGTTTCTATCTTAATCTATATAACAGGGGGGCTGTAGAGGACCAGTACTTC,CAGSFYLNLYNRGAVEDQYF
-,TRBV7-7,-,TRBJ1-4,TGTGCTAGCAGCCCGCACCCAGGGGAAAAACTGTTTTTT,CASSPHPGEKLFF
-,TRBV15,-,TRBJ2-3,TGTGCCACCAGCAGAGATTGGACCGAAACAGATACGCAGTATTTT,CATSRDWTETDTQYF
-,TRBV9,-,TRBJ2-5,TGTGCCAGCAGCGTACGGGGGAGGGAGACCCAGTACTTC,CASSVRGRETQYF
TRBD2,TRBV11-1,-,TRBJ2-3,TGTGCCAGCAGCTTAGCGACTAGCGGGGGACGCACAGATACGCAGTATTTT,CASSLATSGGRTDTQYF
TRBD2,TRBV28,few,TRBJ2-7,TGTGCCAGCACCCCCGGGGGGGCCTCCTCCTACGAGCAGTACTTC,CASTPGGASSYEQYF
-,TRBV25-1,-,TRBJ1-4,TGTGCCAGCTCCTCGGGGGGGCGCGGTGAAAAACTGTTTTTT,CASSSGGRGEKLFF
TRBD2,TRBV10-3,few,TRBJ2-3,TGTGCCATCAGCCGACTAGCGGGGGAGGATACGCAGTATTTT,CAISRLAGEDTQYF
-,TRBV11-3,-,TRBJ2-1,TGTGCCAGCAGCTTTGAGGGGGCCTACAATGAGCAGTTCTTC,CASSFEGAYNEQFF
-,TRBV5-1,-,TRBJ2-7,TGCGCCAGCAGCAGTTCCTACGAGCAGTACTTC,CASSSSYEQYF
-,TRBV7-9,-,TRBJ1-2,TGTGCCAGCAGCCCCGGGGGGGGGAACTATGGCTACACCTTC,CASSPGGGNYGYTF
-,TRBV28,-,TRBJ2-1,TGTGCCAGCAAAGAGGTCCAAACCTACAATGAGCAGTTCTTC,CASKEVQTYNEQFF
-,TRBV6-6,-,TRBJ1-4,TGTGCCAGCAGTTACGGAGGGAGCAATGAAAAACTGTTTTTT,CASSYGGSNEKLFF
-,TRBV4-1,-,TRBJ1-2,TGCGCCAGCAGCCAAGATAGGTCGCACTATGGCTACACCTTC,CASSQDRSHYGYTF
-,TRBV4-2,-,TRBJ2-1,TGTGCCAGCAGCCAAGAACACTACAATGAGCAGTTCTTC,CASSQEHYNEQFF
-,TRBV7-9,-,TRBJ2-3,TGTGCCAGCAGCTTAGGGCTAGCGTTAAATACGCAGTATTTT,CASSLGLALNTQYF
TRBD1,TRBV29-1,-,TRBJ2-3,TGCAGCGTTGAAGGACAGGGGGCAGACACAGATACGCAGTATTTT,CSVEGQGADTDTQYF
-,TRBV18,-,TRBJ1-1,TGTGCCAGCTCACAGGGGCAGAACACTGAAGCTTTCTTT,CASSQGQNTEAFF
-,TRBV28,-,TRBJ1-6,TGTGCCAGCAGTTTCCCGGGACCGCCTAATTCACCCCTCCACTTT,CASSFPGPPNSPLHF
TRBD2,TRBV30,-,TRBJ2-3,TGTGCCTGGAGTGTAGGGACTAGCGGGGGCACAGATACGCAGTATTTT,CAWSVGTSGGTDTQYF
-,TRBV5-1,-,TRBJ1-1,TGCGCCAGCAGCTTCACAGGGCTGAACACTGAAGCTTTCTTT,CASSFTGLNTEAFF
TRBD1,TRBV10-3,-,TRBJ2-1,TGTGCCAACAGCCGGGACAGGGAGTATGAGCAGTTCTTC,CANSRDREYEQFF
-,TRBV5-6,-,TRBJ1-4,TGTGCCAGCAGCTTGCGGGGGCTTGCAACTAATGAAAAACTGTTTTTT,CASSLRGLATNEKLFF
-,TRBV28,few,TRBJ2-4,TGTGCCAGCAGTTCCCCTAGGGGGGCCAAAAACATTCAGTACTTC,CASSSPRGAKNIQYF
-,TRBV19,-,TRBJ2-6,TGTGCCAGTACACGGGGGTTCTCTGGGGCCAACGTCCTGACTTTC,CASTRGFSGANVLTF
-,TRBV30,many,TRBJ1-2,TGTGCCTGGAGTCTAGAGGGAGCAGGCTACACCTTC,CAWSLEGAGYTF
TRBD1,TRBV7-6,-,TRBJ2-5,TGTGCCAGCAGCCAAGGACAGGGGCGGGAGACCCAGTACTTC,CASSQGQGRETQYF
-,TRBV7-9,-,TRBJ1-1,TGTGCCAGCAGCTTCGACACTGAAGCTTTCTTT,CASSFDTEAFF
TRBD1,TRBV2,few,TRBJ1-6,TGTGCCAGCAGTGAAGGGGACAGGGGTCCACCCCTCCACTTT,CASSEGDRGPPLHF
-,TRBV7-2,medium-sized,TRBJ1-5,TGTGCCAGCAGCTTAGGGGGGGCTAACCATCAGCCCCAGCATTTT,CASSLGGANHQPQHF
-,TRBV28,few,TRBJ1-6,TGTGCCAGCAGTTTAGCGGCAGCTGGGAGTTCACCCCTCCACTTT,CASSLAAAGSSPLHF
-,TRBV28,-,TRBJ1-5,TGTGCCAGCAGCCGCGGACTTGGGATCAATCAGCCCCAGCATTTT,CASSRGLGINQPQHF
TRBD1,TRBV7-9,-,TRBJ2-7,TGTGCCAGCAGCCCGGACAGGGGAAACTACGAGCAGTACTTC,CASSPDRGNYEQYF